The 5 T cell receptor beta chains listed next were all sequenced from one sample in a study of read filtering for tumor transcriptome and immune sequencing. From roughly 390 ng of RNA, a library with molecular barcoded alpha/delta and beta/gamma adaptors was made. TCRdb used MiXCR to reprocess the reads, holding one entry per CDR3 protein. The sample holds some 22,000 distinct CDR3 sequences, around 20% seen once. The specimen was a population of CD138-negative cells sorted from bone marrow. The receptor source for this set is a donor aged 40 or older with multiple myeloma.

This clonotype was seen at least ten times. The chain combines TRBV4-1 with TRBJ2-7; D is unresolved. Trimming took off 0 bases at V and 3 bases at J, with 6 bases between the two ends. CDR3 length: 13 amino acids. Germline assignment: CDR1 MGHRA and CDR2 YSYEKL. The CDR3 reads CASSQDVGYEQYF. DNA of the CDR3: TGCGCCAGCAGCCAAGATGTGGGCTACGAGCAGTACTTC.

This clonotype has ten or more counts. The chain combines TRBV6-2 or TRBV6-3 with TRBJ2-1; 13 nucleotides agree with TRBD2. This CDR3 spans 17 amino acids. Trimming removed 7 bases from V and 5 bases from J; junction bases left unmatched: 11. The germline CDR1 and CDR2 sequences are MNHEY and SVGEGT. The CDR3 protein is CASTLRLAGGENNEQFF. The CDR3 DNA sequence: TGTGCCAGCACCTTAAGACTAGCGGGAGGTGAAAACAATGAGCAGTTCTTC.

This clonotype was detected ten times or more. The rearrangement uses TRBV7-8 and TRBJ2-1, with TRBD2 matching 10 bases. CDR1 and CDR2 from the germline V gene are SGHVS and FQNEAQ. This CDR3 contains 15 residues. The V and J ends lost 0 bases and 9 bases, in that order; junction bases with no gene match: 5. CDR3 DNA: TGTGCCAGCAGCTTAGCGGGGCAGCGGGAGGGTGAGCAGTTCTTC. It specifies CASSLAGQREGEQFF.

The table lists this clonotype with many counts. The gene calls are TRBV5-1 and TRBJ2-5; tentatively, D is TRBD1 or TRBD2 (6 bases each). Germline assignment: CDR1 SGHRS and CDR2 YFSETQ. The CDR3 extends over 14 amino acids. The germline V and J ends were trimmed by 4 bases and 4 bases, with 14 bases remaining between them. Here the CDR3 DNA reads TGCGCCAGCAGCCCTCAACAGGGAGGAGAGACCCAGTACTTC. Its protein is CASSPQQGGETQYF.

On this clonotype: Just one base apart from a much larger clone, this may be a read error. The V and J genes are TRBV5-1 and TRBJ1-1, with 7 bases identical to TRBD1. This CDR3 contains 14 residues. The germline CDR1 and CDR2 sequences are SGHRS and YFSETQ. The trim removed 4 bases at V and 6 bases at J, leaving 9 bases unmatched. In DNA form, the CDR3 reads TGCGCCAGCAGCAAAACAGGGGATGCCGCTGAAGCTTTCTTT. Translating it yields CASSKTGDAAEAFF.